Shown below are 7 T cell receptor beta chains from a single sample sequenced in a study of T cell responses to AZD1222 COVID-19 vaccine. Assay: immunoSEQ multiplex PCR; the TCRdb copy retains only in-frame clones and omits some. The sample lists under 75,000 clones; over 75% were seen once. The sample in question was peripheral blood, obtained on day 0 of AZD1222 vaccination. The origin of the receptors is an adult in good health.

The chain combines TRBV18 with TRBJ2-3, with 9 positions matching TRBD1. CDR1 KGHSH and CDR2 LQKENI come from the germline V gene. The CDR3 spans 15 residues. Germline trimming cut 5 bases from V and 3 bases from J; bases unmatched to any gene: 6. The CDR3 region is CASSSLQGATDTQYF. As DNA, the CDR3 is TGTGCCAGCTCATCTCTACAGGGGGCAACAGATACGCAGTATTTT.

The chain couples TRBV5-1 to TRBJ1-5; D may be TRBD1 (6 bases). This CDR3 is built from 15 residues. Germline values: CDR1 SGHRS, CDR2 YFSETQ. The ends were cut back, 3 bases at V and 7 bases at J, with 17 bases in the middle. CDR3 in DNA: TGCGCCAGCAGCTACGGAGCAGGGGAAGGGCAGCCCCAGCATTTT. It codes for CASSYGAGEGQPQHF.

This rearrangement joins TRBV4-1 to TRBJ1-1; 12 positions match TRBD1. V was pared by 4 bases and J by 1 base, with 13 bases of the junction left unmatched. The V gene's germline CDR1 is MGHRA and CDR2 YSYEKL. CDR3 length: 19 residues. CDR3 residues: CASSLTGTGGRRENTEAFF. In nucleotides, the CDR3 is TGCGCCAGCAGCCTCACCGGGACAGGGGGCCGCAGGGAGAACACTGAAGCTTTCTTT.

The V call is TRBV4-1, the J call TRBJ2-1; D is uncertain. V gave up 1 base and J gave up 6 bases, with 10 bases separating them. From germline, CDR1 is MGHRA and CDR2 YSYEKL. The CDR3 extends over 14 amino acids. CDR3 amino acids: CASSQAPFSNEQFF. The DNA for the CDR3 is TGCGCCAGCAGCCAAGCCCCATTCAGCAATGAGCAGTTCTTC.

The rearrangement links TRBV25-1 to TRBJ2-7; no definite D call. This CDR3 spans 14 amino acids. The V end lost 1 base, the J end lost 5 bases, and 12 bases lay between the germline ends. In germline, CDR1 is MGHDK, CDR2 SYGVNS. The CDR3: CASSESWVKDEQYF. The DNA of the CDR3 is TGTGCCAGCAGTGAATCGTGGGTAAAAGACGAGCAGTACTTC.

The chain uses TRBV4-3 and TRBJ2-1; D is possibly TRBD1 (6 bases). CDR3 size: 15 residues. Trimming removed 2 bases from V and 9 bases from J, with 17 bases in between. Germline CDR1 and CDR2: LGHNA and YSLEER. The CDR3 nucleotides read TGCGCCAGCAGCCAATGGACCACTCAGGGGAGTGAGCAGTTCTTC. It translates to CASSQWTTQGSEQFF.

This chain uses TRBV5-4 with TRBJ1-4; no firm D call. V was cut by 3 bases and J by 0 bases, with 12 bases left in between. The CDR3 runs to 16 residues. CDR1 and CDR2 (germline): SGHNT, YYREEE (reference sequence). The chain's CDR3 is CASSSLGGATNEKLFF. The CDR3 bases are TGTGCCAGCAGCTCCCTGGGAGGAGCAACTAATGAAAAACTGTTTTTT.